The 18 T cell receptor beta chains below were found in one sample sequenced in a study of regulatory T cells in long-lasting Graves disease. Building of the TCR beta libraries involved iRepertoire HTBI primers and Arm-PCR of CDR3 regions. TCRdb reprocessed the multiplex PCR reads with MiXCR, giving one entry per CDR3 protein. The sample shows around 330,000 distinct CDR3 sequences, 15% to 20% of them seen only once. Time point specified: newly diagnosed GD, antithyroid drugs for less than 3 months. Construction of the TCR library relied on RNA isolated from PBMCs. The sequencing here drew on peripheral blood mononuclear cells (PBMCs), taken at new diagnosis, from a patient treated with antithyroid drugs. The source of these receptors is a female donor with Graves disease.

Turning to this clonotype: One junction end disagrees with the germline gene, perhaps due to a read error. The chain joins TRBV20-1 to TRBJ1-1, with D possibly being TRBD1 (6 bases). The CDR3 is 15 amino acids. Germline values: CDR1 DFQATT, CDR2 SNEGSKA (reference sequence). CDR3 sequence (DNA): TGCAGTGCTAGAGCGTTACTGACAGGTAACATTGAAGCTTTCTTT. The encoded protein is CSARALLTGNIEAFF.

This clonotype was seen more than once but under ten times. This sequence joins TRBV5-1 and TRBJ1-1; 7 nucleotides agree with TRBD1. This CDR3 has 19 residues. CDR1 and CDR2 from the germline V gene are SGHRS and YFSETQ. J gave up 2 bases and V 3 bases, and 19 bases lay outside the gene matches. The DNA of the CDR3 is TGCGCCAGCAGCTCGCCCTCACAGGGGCCCCCCTTTTCCAACACTGAAGCTTTCTTT. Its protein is CASSSPSQGPPFSNTEAFF.

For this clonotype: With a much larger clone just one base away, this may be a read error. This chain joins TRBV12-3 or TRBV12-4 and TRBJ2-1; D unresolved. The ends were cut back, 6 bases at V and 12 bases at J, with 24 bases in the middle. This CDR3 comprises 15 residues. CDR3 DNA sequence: TGTGCCAGCAGCTATTCCCCCGTGGGGTCCGATGGGCAGTTCTTC. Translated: CASSYSPVGSDGQFF.

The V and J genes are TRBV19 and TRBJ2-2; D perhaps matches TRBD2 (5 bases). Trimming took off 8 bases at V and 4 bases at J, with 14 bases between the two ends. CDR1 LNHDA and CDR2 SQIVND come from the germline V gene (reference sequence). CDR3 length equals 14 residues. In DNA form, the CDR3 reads TGTGCCAGTTACCGGGGAATAGGCACCGGGGAGCTGTTTTTT. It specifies CASYRGIGTGELFF.

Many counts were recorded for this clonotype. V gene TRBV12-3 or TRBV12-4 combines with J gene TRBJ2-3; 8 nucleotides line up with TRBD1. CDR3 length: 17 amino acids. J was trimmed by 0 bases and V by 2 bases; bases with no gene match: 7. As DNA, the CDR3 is TGTGCCAGCAGTTTATGGTCGACAGGGGCAAGCACAGATACGCAGTATTTT. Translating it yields CASSLWSTGASTDTQYF.

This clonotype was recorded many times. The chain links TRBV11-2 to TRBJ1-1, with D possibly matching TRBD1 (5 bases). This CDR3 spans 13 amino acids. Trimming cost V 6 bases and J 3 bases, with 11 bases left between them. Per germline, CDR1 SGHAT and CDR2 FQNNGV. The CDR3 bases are TGTGCCAGCAGGGACACGGCAGACACTGAAGCTTTCTTT. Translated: CASRDTADTEAFF.

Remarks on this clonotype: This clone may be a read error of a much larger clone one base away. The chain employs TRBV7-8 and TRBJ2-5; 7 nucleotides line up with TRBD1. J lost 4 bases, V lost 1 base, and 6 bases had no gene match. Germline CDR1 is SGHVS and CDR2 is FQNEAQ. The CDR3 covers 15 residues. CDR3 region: CASSLDGTARETQYF. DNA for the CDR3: TGTGCCAGCAGCTTAGATGGGACAGCACGAGAGACCCAGTACTTC. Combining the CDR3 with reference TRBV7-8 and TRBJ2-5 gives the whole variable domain GAGVSQSPRYKVAKRGQDVALRCDPISGHVSLFWYQQALGQGPEFLTYFQNEAQLDKSGLPSDRFFAERPEGSVSTLKIQRTQQEDSAVYLCASSLDGTARETQYFGPGTRLLVL.

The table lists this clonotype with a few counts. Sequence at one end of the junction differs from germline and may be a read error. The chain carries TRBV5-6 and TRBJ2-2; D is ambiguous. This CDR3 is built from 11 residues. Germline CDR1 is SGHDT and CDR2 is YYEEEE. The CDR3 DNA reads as TGTGCCAGCAACTTGATCGGGGAGCTGTTTTTT. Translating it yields CASNLIGELFF.

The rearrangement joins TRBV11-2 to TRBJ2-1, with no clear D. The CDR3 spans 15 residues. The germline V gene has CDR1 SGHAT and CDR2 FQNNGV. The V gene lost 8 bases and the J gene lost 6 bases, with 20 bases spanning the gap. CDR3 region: CASPPPIGLINEQFF. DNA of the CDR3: TGTGCCAGCCCACCCCCGATCGGGCTGATCAATGAGCAGTTCTTC.

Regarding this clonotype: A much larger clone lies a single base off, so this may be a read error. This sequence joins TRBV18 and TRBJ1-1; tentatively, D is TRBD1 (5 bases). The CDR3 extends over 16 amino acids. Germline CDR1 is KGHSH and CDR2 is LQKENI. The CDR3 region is CGSSPSVAGPNTEAFF. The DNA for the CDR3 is TGTGGCAGCTCACCATCCGTCGCAGGGCCGAACACTGAAGCTTTCTTT.

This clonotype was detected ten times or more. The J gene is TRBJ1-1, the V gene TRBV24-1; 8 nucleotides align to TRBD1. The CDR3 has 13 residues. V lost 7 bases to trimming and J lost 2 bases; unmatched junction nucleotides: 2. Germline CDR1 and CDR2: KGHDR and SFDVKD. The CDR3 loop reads CATRDRVNTEAFF. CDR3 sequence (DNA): TGTGCCACCAGGGACAGGGTTAACACTGAAGCTTTCTTT.

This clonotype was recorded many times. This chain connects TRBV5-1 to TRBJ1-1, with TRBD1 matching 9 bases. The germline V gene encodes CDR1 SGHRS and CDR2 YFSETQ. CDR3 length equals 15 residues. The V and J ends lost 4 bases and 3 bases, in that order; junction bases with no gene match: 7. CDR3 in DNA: TGCGCCAGCAGCCCAGGGACAGGGAAAGACACTGAAGCTTTCTTT. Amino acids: CASSPGTGKDTEAFF.

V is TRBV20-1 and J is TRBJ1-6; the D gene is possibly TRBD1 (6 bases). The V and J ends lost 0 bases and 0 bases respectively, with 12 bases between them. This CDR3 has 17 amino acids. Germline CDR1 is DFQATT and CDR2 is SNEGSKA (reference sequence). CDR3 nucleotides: TGCAGTGCTAGAGATCTCGGGGGCCTCTCCTATAATTCACCCCTCCACTTT. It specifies CSARDLGGLSYNSPLHF.

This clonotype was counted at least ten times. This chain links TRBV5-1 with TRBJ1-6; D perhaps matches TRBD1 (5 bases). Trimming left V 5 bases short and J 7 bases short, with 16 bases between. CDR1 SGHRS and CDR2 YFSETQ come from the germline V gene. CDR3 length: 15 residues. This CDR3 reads CASSRSQGSNSPLHF. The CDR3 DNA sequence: TGCGCCAGCAGTAGGAGTCAGGGCAGCAATTCACCCCTCCACTTT. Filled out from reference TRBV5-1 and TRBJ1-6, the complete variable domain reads KAGVTQTPRYLIKTRGQQVTLSCSPISGHRSVSWYQQTPGQGLQFLFEYFSETQRNKGNFPGRFSGRQFSNSRSEMNVSTLELGDSALYLCASSRSQGSNSPLHFGNGTRLTVT.

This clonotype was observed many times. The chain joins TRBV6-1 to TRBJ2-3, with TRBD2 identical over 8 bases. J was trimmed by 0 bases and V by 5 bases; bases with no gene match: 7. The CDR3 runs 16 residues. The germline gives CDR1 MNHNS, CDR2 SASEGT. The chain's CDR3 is CASSIGGTRSTDTQYF. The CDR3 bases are TGTGCCAGCAGTATAGGAGGGACTAGGAGCACAGATACGCAGTATTTT.

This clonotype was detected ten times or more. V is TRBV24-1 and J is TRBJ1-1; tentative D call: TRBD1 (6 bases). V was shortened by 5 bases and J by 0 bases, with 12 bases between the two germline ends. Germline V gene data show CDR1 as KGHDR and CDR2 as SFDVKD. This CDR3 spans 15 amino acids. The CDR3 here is CATSASGVLNTEAFF. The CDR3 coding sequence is TGTGCCACCAGTGCTTCAGGGGTCTTGAACACTGAAGCTTTCTTT.

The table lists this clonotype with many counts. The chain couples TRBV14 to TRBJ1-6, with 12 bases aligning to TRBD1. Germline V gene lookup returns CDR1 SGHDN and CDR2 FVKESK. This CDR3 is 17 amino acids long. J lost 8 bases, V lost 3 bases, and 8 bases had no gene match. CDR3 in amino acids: CASSHQPGQGAYSPLHF. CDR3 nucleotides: TGTGCCAGCAGCCATCAACCGGGACAGGGGGCTTATTCACCCCTCCACTTT.

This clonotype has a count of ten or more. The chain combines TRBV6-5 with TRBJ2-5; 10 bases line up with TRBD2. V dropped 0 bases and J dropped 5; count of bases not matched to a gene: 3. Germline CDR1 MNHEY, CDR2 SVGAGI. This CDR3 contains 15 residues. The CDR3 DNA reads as TGTGCCAGCAGTTACTCAGAAGCGGGAGGGGAGACCCAGTACTTC. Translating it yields CASSYSEAGGETQYF.